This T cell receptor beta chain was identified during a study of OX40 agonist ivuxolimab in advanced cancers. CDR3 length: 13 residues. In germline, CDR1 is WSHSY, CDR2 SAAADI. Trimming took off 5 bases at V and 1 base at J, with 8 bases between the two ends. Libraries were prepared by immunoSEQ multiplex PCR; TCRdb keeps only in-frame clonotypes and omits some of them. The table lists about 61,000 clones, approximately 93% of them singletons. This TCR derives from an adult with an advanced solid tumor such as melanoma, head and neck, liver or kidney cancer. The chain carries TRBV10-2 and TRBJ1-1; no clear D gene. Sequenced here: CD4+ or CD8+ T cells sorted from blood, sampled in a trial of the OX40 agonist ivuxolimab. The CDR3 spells CASSLGENTEAFF. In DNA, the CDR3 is TGCGCCAGCAGTTTAGGTGAGAACACTGAAGCTTTCTTT.